A selection of T cell receptor beta chains follows, all from one sample in a study of naive and memory T cell subsets. Each CDR3 protein is one row after TCRdb ran MiXCR on the UMI-ligation and nested PCR reads. This table holds approximately 140,000 distinct CDR3 sequences, approximately 24% found once. The specimen sequenced was naive CD4+ T cells from blood. These TCRs come from a human donor in good health. The CDR3 runs from the conserved cysteine through the conserved F or W. The D gene is left open where the match is weak. The size entry is marked missing in some rows and otherwise reads once, few, many or a size class.

d_gene: TRBD1; abundance: -; j_gene: TRBJ2-4; v_gene: TRBV20-1; CDR3aa: CSAPKGQGGSKNIQYF; CDR3nt: TGCAGTGCGCCTAAGGGACAGGGGGGTTCCAAAAACATTCAGTACTTC
d_gene: TRBD2; abundance: -; j_gene: TRBJ2-7; v_gene: TRBV7-2; CDR3aa: CASSPSPGGIYEQYF; CDR3nt: TGTGCCAGCAGCCCAAGCCCGGGGGGTATCTACGAGCAGTACTTC
d_gene: TRBD2; abundance: few; j_gene: TRBJ2-1; v_gene: TRBV15; CDR3aa: CATSRGEGGNNEQFF; CDR3nt: TGTGCCACCAGCAGAGGGGAGGGAGGGAACAATGAGCAGTTCTTC
d_gene: -; abundance: -; j_gene: TRBJ2-5; v_gene: TRBV7-9; CDR3aa: CASSTRRWRETQYF; CDR3nt: TGTGCCAGCAGCACCCGACGCTGGAGGGAGACCCAGTACTTC
d_gene: -; abundance: few; j_gene: TRBJ1-1; v_gene: TRBV27; CDR3aa: CASSLLGGTEAFF; CDR3nt: TGTGCCAGCAGTTTACTGGGAGGCACTGAAGCTTTCTTT
d_gene: TRBD2; abundance: few; j_gene: TRBJ2-2; v_gene: TRBV5-6; CDR3aa: CASSLGRGNTGELFF; CDR3nt: TGTGCCAGCAGCCTAGGGAGGGGGAACACCGGGGAGCTGTTTTTT
d_gene: -; abundance: -; j_gene: TRBJ2-6; v_gene: TRBV6-5; CDR3aa: CASSSDRLMPSGANVLTF; CDR3nt: TGTGCCAGCAGTTCCGACAGGCTGATGCCTTCTGGGGCCAACGTCCTGACTTTC
d_gene: TRBD1; abundance: many; j_gene: TRBJ2-1; v_gene: TRBV5-1; CDR3aa: CASSPGQLRNEQFF; CDR3nt: TGCGCCAGCAGCCCGGGACAGTTACGCAATGAGCAGTTCTTC
d_gene: TRBD2; abundance: -; j_gene: TRBJ2-3; v_gene: TRBV7-2; CDR3aa: CASSLVVGLAGTDTQYF; CDR3nt: TGTGCCAGCAGCTTAGTTGTGGGTCTAGCGGGCACAGATACGCAGTATTTT
d_gene: -; abundance: -; j_gene: TRBJ1-3; v_gene: TRBV27; CDR3aa: CASRGASGNTIYF; CDR3nt: TGTGCCAGCAGGGGGGCCTCTGGAAACACCATATATTTT
d_gene: TRBD1; abundance: -; j_gene: TRBJ2-2; v_gene: TRBV28; CDR3aa: CASKPPLPTGGRSGELFF; CDR3nt: TGTGCCAGCAAGCCCCCACTCCCAACAGGGGGCCGGTCCGGGGAGCTGTTTTTT
d_gene: -; abundance: few; j_gene: TRBJ2-1; v_gene: TRBV9; CDR3aa: CASSVGGLGEQFF; CDR3nt: TGTGCCAGCAGCGTAGGGGGCTTGGGTGAGCAGTTCTTC
d_gene: -; abundance: few; j_gene: TRBJ1-1; v_gene: TRBV27; CDR3aa: CASRKPLGARGDTEAFF; CDR3nt: TGTGCCAGCAGAAAGCCTCTAGGGGCCAGGGGAGACACTGAAGCTTTCTTT
d_gene: TRBD1; abundance: few; j_gene: TRBJ2-3; v_gene: TRBV6-6; CDR3aa: CASRPPRDRAADTQYF; CDR3nt: TGTGCCAGCAGACCCCCCCGGGACAGGGCAGCAGATACGCAGTATTTT
d_gene: TRBD2; abundance: few; j_gene: TRBJ2-5; v_gene: TRBV5-1; CDR3aa: CASSLTTSGRAGETQYF; CDR3nt: TGCGCCAGCAGCTTGACGACTAGCGGGAGGGCCGGGGAGACCCAGTACTTC
d_gene: -; abundance: few; j_gene: TRBJ2-2; v_gene: TRBV11-2; CDR3aa: CASSLDRVSGELFF; CDR3nt: TGTGCCAGCAGCTTAGACAGGGTGTCCGGGGAGCTGTTTTTT
d_gene: TRBD2; abundance: -; j_gene: TRBJ2-1; v_gene: TRBV20-1; CDR3aa: CSASLRLAGNNEQFF; CDR3nt: TGCAGTGCTAGTTTGAGGCTAGCGGGTAACAATGAGCAGTTCTTC
d_gene: -; abundance: few; j_gene: TRBJ1-4; v_gene: TRBV12-3/TRBV12-4; CDR3aa: CASSFRRAATNEKLFF; CDR3nt: TGTGCCAGCAGTTTTCGAAGGGCGGCAACTAATGAAAAACTGTTTTTT
d_gene: -; abundance: few; j_gene: TRBJ2-3; v_gene: TRBV5-4; CDR3aa: CASSLELLTDTQYF; CDR3nt: TGTGCCAGCAGCTTGGAGCTCTTAACAGATACGCAGTATTTT
d_gene: -; abundance: many; j_gene: TRBJ2-5; v_gene: TRBV12-3/TRBV12-4; CDR3aa: CASSDSDQETQYF; CDR3nt: TGTGCCAGCTCGGACAGCGACCAAGAGACCCAGTACTTC
d_gene: -; abundance: -; j_gene: TRBJ1-5; v_gene: TRBV30; CDR3aa: CAWSRPYSNQPQHF; CDR3nt: TGTGCCTGGAGTCGGCCGTATAGCAATCAGCCCCAGCATTTT
d_gene: -; abundance: few; j_gene: TRBJ2-5; v_gene: TRBV6-2/TRBV6-3; CDR3aa: CASSYSSPATLYF; CDR3nt: TGTGCCAGCAGTTACTCATCCCCCGCCACCCTGTACTTC
d_gene: TRBD2; abundance: few; j_gene: TRBJ2-5; v_gene: TRBV5-1; CDR3aa: CASSLGPTSGRTQYF; CDR3nt: TGCGCCAGCAGCTTGGGCCCGACTAGCGGGAGGACCCAGTACTTC
d_gene: TRBD1; abundance: few; j_gene: TRBJ2-1; v_gene: TRBV2; CDR3aa: CASPRDRGIIGYNEQFF; CDR3nt: TGTGCCAGCCCGAGGGACAGGGGGATCATAGGCTACAATGAGCAGTTCTTC
d_gene: -; abundance: -; j_gene: TRBJ2-3; v_gene: TRBV7-2; CDR3aa: CASSPQGGPSTDTQYF; CDR3nt: TGTGCCAGCAGCCCCCAGGGGGGCCCTAGCACAGATACGCAGTATTTT
d_gene: -; abundance: few; j_gene: TRBJ2-7; v_gene: TRBV14; CDR3aa: CASSNYLGGAQYF; CDR3nt: TGTGCCAGCAGCAACTACTTGGGGGGAGCGCAGTACTTC
d_gene: TRBD2; abundance: -; j_gene: TRBJ2-1; v_gene: TRBV7-2; CDR3aa: CASSLRSGRGDEQFF; CDR3nt: TGTGCCAGCAGCTTAAGGTCAGGTCGGGGGGATGAGCAGTTCTTC
d_gene: TRBD2; abundance: -; j_gene: TRBJ2-1; v_gene: TRBV6-2/TRBV6-3; CDR3aa: CASSLAVSYNEQFF; CDR3nt: TGTGCCAGCAGTCTAGCGGTCTCCTACAATGAGCAGTTCTTC
d_gene: -; abundance: -; j_gene: TRBJ2-7; v_gene: TRBV28; CDR3aa: CASSGPGTGTYEQYF; CDR3nt: TGTGCCAGCAGCGGGCCCGGGACTGGGACCTACGAGCAGTACTTC
d_gene: TRBD1; abundance: few; j_gene: TRBJ2-3; v_gene: TRBV7-6; CDR3aa: CVSSTGTGQRPSYF; CDR3nt: TGTGTCAGCAGTACCGGGACAGGGCAAAGGCCTTCGTATTTT
d_gene: -; abundance: -; j_gene: TRBJ1-1; v_gene: TRBV6-5; CDR3aa: CASRRDRGTEAFF; CDR3nt: TGTGCCAGCAGGAGGGATAGGGGCACTGAAGCTTTCTTT
d_gene: TRBD1; abundance: -; j_gene: TRBJ1-4; v_gene: TRBV18; CDR3aa: CASSPLRQGDEKLFF; CDR3nt: TGTGCCAGCTCACCTCTCCGACAGGGGGATGAAAAACTGTTTTTT
d_gene: TRBD2; abundance: -; j_gene: TRBJ2-7; v_gene: TRBV28; CDR3aa: CASSLSSGGSYEQYF; CDR3nt: TGTGCCAGCAGTTTAAGTTCGGGGGGTTCCTACGAGCAGTACTTC
d_gene: -; abundance: few; j_gene: TRBJ2-7; v_gene: TRBV28; CDR3aa: CATLGGYEQYF; CDR3nt: TGTGCCACCCTCGGTGGGTACGAGCAGTACTTC
d_gene: -; abundance: -; j_gene: TRBJ1-5; v_gene: TRBV12-3/TRBV12-4; CDR3aa: CASSLSGTLKAQHF; CDR3nt: TGTGCCAGCAGCTTATCCGGGACACTCAAGGCCCAGCATTTT
d_gene: -; abundance: -; j_gene: TRBJ1-4; v_gene: TRBV19; CDR3aa: CASSTSGSRKLFF; CDR3nt: TGTGCCAGTAGTACCTCGGGGAGTAGAAAACTGTTTTTT
d_gene: -; abundance: once; j_gene: TRBJ2-7; v_gene: TRBV24-1; CDR3aa: CATSETGRFNEQYF; CDR3nt: TGTGCCACCAGTGAAACAGGGAGGTTCAACGAGCAGTACTTC
d_gene: -; abundance: -; j_gene: TRBJ1-1; v_gene: TRBV18; CDR3aa: CASSPSLNTEAFF; CDR3nt: TGTGCCAGCTCACCGTCGCTGAACACTGAAGCTTTCTTT
d_gene: TRBD2; abundance: -; j_gene: TRBJ2-5; v_gene: TRBV29-1; CDR3aa: CSVVGGKETQYF; CDR3nt: TGCAGCGTGGTGGGGGGGAAAGAGACCCAGTACTTC
d_gene: TRBD2; abundance: -; j_gene: TRBJ2-7; v_gene: TRBV6-2/TRBV6-3; CDR3aa: CASSYLLAGVNEQYF; CDR3nt: TGTGCCAGCAGTTATCTGCTAGCGGGAGTTAACGAGCAGTACTTC
d_gene: -; abundance: -; j_gene: TRBJ2-3; v_gene: TRBV10-3; CDR3aa: CAIRSGADTQYF; CDR3nt: TGTGCCATCAGATCGGGGGCGGATACGCAGTATTTT
d_gene: -; abundance: many; j_gene: TRBJ2-1; v_gene: TRBV19; CDR3aa: CASTYYNEQFF; CDR3nt: TGTGCCAGTACGTATTACAATGAGCAGTTCTTC
d_gene: -; abundance: few; j_gene: TRBJ2-2; v_gene: TRBV28; CDR3aa: CAIPNLKGGELFF; CDR3nt: TGTGCCATCCCAAACCTGAAGGGCGGGGAGCTGTTTTTT
d_gene: TRBD2; abundance: once; j_gene: TRBJ2-1; v_gene: TRBV6-2/TRBV6-3; CDR3aa: CASSYSWASGRTADNEQFF; CDR3nt: TGTGCCAGCAGTTACTCTTGGGCTAGCGGGAGAACGGCGGACAATGAGCAGTTCTTC
d_gene: -; abundance: few; j_gene: TRBJ2-2; v_gene: TRBV11-2; CDR3aa: CASSLVIPGAANTGELFF; CDR3nt: TGTGCCAGCAGCTTAGTAATACCAGGGGCTGCGAACACCGGGGAGCTGTTTTTT
d_gene: TRBD2; abundance: few; j_gene: TRBJ2-7; v_gene: TRBV5-1; CDR3aa: CASTLWQTGTSSYEQYF; CDR3nt: TGCGCCAGCACCCTTTGGCAGACCGGGACTAGCTCCTACGAGCAGTACTTC
d_gene: -; abundance: few; j_gene: TRBJ1-2; v_gene: TRBV5-1; CDR3aa: CASSLGEQVYGYTF; CDR3nt: TGCGCCAGCAGCTTGGGTGAACAGGTCTATGGCTACACCTTC
d_gene: TRBD1; abundance: -; j_gene: TRBJ2-4; v_gene: TRBV7-9; CDR3aa: CASTSRGTGNPKNIQYF; CDR3nt: TGTGCCAGCACCTCACGCGGGACAGGGAACCCCAAAAACATTCAGTACTTC